A single sample is the source of the 19 T cell receptor beta chains below, sequenced in a study of tissue T cells after allogeneic stem cell transplantation. Assay used: immunoSEQ multiplex PCR; TCRdb lists only in-frame clones, some missing. Of approximately 22,000 clones in the sample, 72% were seen once. Sequencing input: spleen. The receptors derive from a female BALB/c mouse in good health. This strain has MHC haplotype H2-d.

Comments on this clone: Genes here carry mouse names. The CDR3 extends 1 residue past the end of the read, so its final part is completed from the germline J gene. This rearrangement joins TRBV13-3 to TRBJ1-4, with D maybe TRBD1 (5 bases). V lost 5 bases, J lost 3 bases, and 11 bases lay in between. Germline V gene sequence: CDR1 NNHDY, CDR2 SYVADS. The CDR3 sequence is 14 residues long. The CDR3 loop is CASSRDPTNERLFF. CDR3 DNA (partial): TGTGCCAGCAGCCGGGACCCGACCAACGAAAGATTATTT.

On this clone itself: Gene names refer to mouse genes. The read ends 1 residue shy of where the CDR3 ends; the end is completed using the germline J gene. This rearrangement joins TRBV20 to TRBJ1-3; D perhaps matches TRBD1 (6 bases). The germline gives CDR1 GFQATS, CDR2 STVNSAI. V was clipped by 0 bases and J by 3 bases, with 9 bases between them. The CDR3 length is 14 residues. CDR3 loop: CGAREQGFGNTLYF. The part of the CDR3 DNA that was read is TGTGGTGCTAGGGAACAGGGTTTTGGAAATACGCTCTAT.

This clone was counted between two and nine times. Mouse germline and gene names are used. The sample has other DNA sequences that encode this CDR3 too. The CDR3 bases that were read are TGTGCCAGCAGTAGAGACAAATATGAACAGTAC. This gives the protein CASSRDKYEQY. The full CDR3 reads CASSRDKYEQYF. The chain is built from TRBV19 and TRBJ2-7; D is unclear. The read gets to within 1 residue of the CDR3 end, and the germline J gene fills in the rest. CDR1 and CDR2 from the germline V gene are FNHDT and SITEND (reference sequence). The CDR3 covers 12 residues. Trimming cost V 3 bases and J 4 bases, with 8 bases left between them.

This clone came up a few times. Gene names refer to mouse genes. The read finishes 1 residue shy of the CDR3 end, and the germline J gene is used to complete it. The genes are TRBV20 and TRBJ1-4; TRBD1 matches 10 bases. The germline CDR1 and CDR2 sequences are GFQATS and STVNSAI. The V gene end was trimmed by 0 bases and the J gene end by 5 bases; junction bases not matched to a gene: 3. The CDR3 covers 15 residues. CDR3 DNA (partial): TGTGGTGCTAGGGATCGGGGACAGGGGAACGAAAGATTATTT. The encoded protein is CGARDRGQGNERLF. The complete CDR3 protein is CGARDRGQGNERLFF.

As concerns this clone: Gene names follow the mouse nomenclature. The CDR3 end falls 1 residue outside the read, so it is completed with the germline J gene. J is TRBJ2-7 and V is TRBV31; the match to TRBD2 covers 10 bases. The CDR3 sequence is 14 residues long. J was trimmed by 5 bases and V by 1 base; bases with no gene match: 5. Germline lookup yields CDR1 GKSSPN and CDR2 SITVG. This CDR3 reads CAWSPTLGGDEQYF. The covered CDR3 bases are TGTGCCTGGAGTCCCACACTGGGGGGGGATGAACAGTAC. The whole variable domain, remainder taken from reference TRBV31 and TRBJ2-7, is AQTIHQWPVAEIKAVGSPLSLGCTIKGKSSPNLYWYWQATGGTLQQLFYSITVGQVESVVQLNLSASRPKDDQFILSTEKLLLSHSGFYLCAWSPTLGGDEQYFGPGTRLTVL.

As for this clone: Gene and germline names: mouse. The CDR3 end lies 1 residue beyond the end of the read and is filled in from the germline J gene. The chain has TRBV1 and TRBJ1-4; no definite D call. CDR1 and CDR2 (germline): NSQYPW, LRSPGD (reference sequence). Trimming took off 0 bases at V and 7 bases at J, with 6 bases between the two ends. The CDR3 is 13 amino acids. The covered CDR3 bases are TGCACCTGCAGTGCAGAGATGGGCGAAAGATTATTT. Protein sequence: CTCSAEMGERLF. The full CDR3 protein reads CTCSAEMGERLFF.

About this clone: These gene names are mouse names. The read ends 1 residue early relative to the CDR3; the germline J gene fills the gap. V gene TRBV17 combines with J gene TRBJ2-2; D ambiguous. The V end was cut by 1 base, the J end by 1 base, with 4 bases between. This CDR3 is 14 amino acids long. Germline V gives CDR1 MNHDT, CDR2 YYDKIL. The DNA read from the CDR3 is TGTGCTAGCAGTAGAGCACAAAACACCGGGCAGCTCTAC. This encodes CASSRAQNTGQLY. The entire CDR3 sequence reads CASSRAQNTGQLYF.

On this clone itself: The gene names given are mouse names. The CDR3 end lies 1 residue beyond the end of the read and is filled in from the germline J gene. The chain carries TRBV13-1 and TRBJ2-2; possible D gene TRBD1, 5 bases. The CDR3 sequence is 15 residues long. Germline lookup yields CDR1 NSHNY and CDR2 SYGAGN. Trimming left V 3 bases short and J 0 bases short, with 9 bases between. Incomplete CDR3 DNA: TGTGCCAGCAGTGCGCGACAGTCAAACACCGGGCAGCTCTAC. Translated: CASSARQSNTGQLY. The entire CDR3 sequence reads CASSARQSNTGQLYF.

As for this clone: Any gene name here is a mouse gene name. The read ends 1 residue shy of where the CDR3 ends; the end is completed using the germline J gene. The chain has TRBV29 and TRBJ1-4; 11 bases are a match to TRBD1. CDR3 length equals 15 residues. Unmatched junction bases numbered 9, after V lost 3 bases and J lost 12 bases. Germline assignment: CDR1 MSHET and CDR2 SYDVDS. CDR3 sequence reads: CASSFRRDRGEGLFF. The sequenced part of the CDR3 DNA is TGTGCTAGCAGTTTTCGCCGGGACAGGGGGGAGGGATTATTT.

This clone was seen only once. Mouse gene names and germline throughout. Read sequence stops 1 residue before the CDR3 end, and the germline J gene provides the missing end. V gene TRBV29 combines with J gene TRBJ2-5; no definite D call. The length of the CDR3 is 12 residues. Trimming took off 5 bases at V and 3 bases at J, with 6 bases between the two ends. Germline lookup yields CDR1 MSHET and CDR2 SYDVDS. CDR3: CASSPQQDTQYF. The part of the CDR3 DNA that was read is TGTGCTAGCAGTCCGCAACAAGACACCCAGTAC.

Details on this clone: Germline and genes: mouse. The CDR3 bases that were read are TGTGCCAGCAGAGCTACTAGTCAAAACACCTTGTAC. The encoded protein is CASRATSQNTLY. The full CDR3 reads CASRATSQNTLYF. This chain joins TRBV13-1 and TRBJ2-4, with unresolved D. The CDR3 goes on 1 residue after the read ends, and that part is filled in from the germline J gene. Germline V CDR1 and CDR2: NSHNY, SYGAGN. Trimming took off 5 bases at V and 0 bases at J, with 7 bases between the two ends. This CDR3 region has 13 residues.

Concerning this clone itself: Gene names and germline refer to mouse. The sequenced part of the CDR3 DNA is TGCACCTGCAGTGCAGATATGGGACAACAAGACACCCAGTAC. Protein sequence: CTCSADMGQQDTQY. The entire CDR3 is CTCSADMGQQDTQYF. The chain is built from TRBV1 and TRBJ2-5, with D perhaps matching TRBD1 (6 bases). The CDR3 goes on 1 residue after the read ends, and that part is filled in from the germline J gene. The V end was cut by 0 bases, the J end by 3 bases, with 10 bases between. The CDR3 has 15 amino acids. CDR1 and CDR2 (germline): NSQYPW, LRSPGD (reference sequence).

The count of this clone is one. Genes and germline are mouse. Read coverage stops 1 residue before the CDR3 terminus; the germline J gene supplies the remainder. The chain couples TRBV13-2 to TRBJ2-1; 12 nucleotides agree with TRBD2. The CDR3 has 15 residues. Trimming at V came to 5 bases and at J to 1 base, leaving 1 base not matched to a gene. CDR1 and CDR2 (germline): NNHNN, SYGAGS (reference sequence). The part of the CDR3 DNA that was read is TGTGCCAGCGGGGACTGGGGGGGGAACTATGCTGAGCAGTTC. Translating it yields CASGDWGGNYAEQF. The full CDR3 reads CASGDWGGNYAEQFF.

In regard to this clone: Each gene name is a mouse one. The read terminates 1 residue before the CDR3 end, so the remaining end is supplied by the germline J gene. The V and J genes are TRBV19 and TRBJ1-3; tentatively, D is TRBD1 (6 bases). The CDR3 is 15 amino acids. Trimming cost V 2 bases and J 3 bases, with 12 bases left between them. In germline, CDR1 is FNHDT, CDR2 SITEND (reference sequence). The CDR3 protein is CASSIARGGGNTLYF. Incomplete CDR3 DNA: TGTGCCAGCAGTATTGCCAGGGGTGGTGGAAATACGCTCTAT.

A note on this clone: The gene names here belong to mouse. The read gets to within 1 residue of the CDR3 end, and the germline J gene fills in the rest. The chain employs TRBV5 and TRBJ2-2; 9 bases map to TRBD1. Looked up from germline, CDR1 is LGHNA and CDR2 is YNLKQL (reference sequence). Trimming at V came to 4 bases and at J to 0 bases, leaving 3 bases not matched to a gene. There are 16 residues in the CDR3. CDR3 sequence: CASSPRDRANTGQLYF. CDR3 DNA (partial): TGTGCCAGCAGCCCTAGGGACAGGGCAAACACCGGGCAGCTCTAC.

This clone was counted between two and nine times. The gene symbols are mouse symbols. The CDR3 region is CTCSGGLSSSYEQYF. The sequenced part of the CDR3 DNA is TGCACCTGCAGTGGGGGACTGTCAAGCTCCTATGAACAGTAC. This chain joins TRBV1 and TRBJ2-7, with 7 nucleotides matching TRBD2. The read ends 1 residue early relative to the CDR3; the germline J gene fills the gap. The CDR3 runs to 15 residues. V shed 4 bases, J shed 0 bases, and the junction held 6 bases outside the gene matches. Germline values: CDR1 NSQYPW, CDR2 LRSPGD (reference sequence).

A word on this clone: The gene names given are mouse names. The CDR3 extends 1 residue past the end of the read, so its final part is completed from the germline J gene. V usage is TRBV4 and J usage is TRBJ1-4, with 8 bases fitting TRBD1. V dropped 5 bases and J dropped 0; count of bases not matched to a gene: 5. CDR3 length: 16 amino acids. Germline V gene data show CDR1 as LGHDT and CDR2 as YNNKQL (reference sequence). CDR3 sequence: CASSPGQEISNERLFF. CDR3 DNA (partial): TGTGCCAGCAGCCCGGGACAGGAAATTTCCAACGAAAGATTATTT.

As to this clone: These gene names are mouse names. The read falls 1 residue short of the CDR3 end, and the missing part is taken from the germline J gene. Other nucleotide sequences from this sample produce the same CDR3. The V and J genes are TRBV13-2 and TRBJ2-1, with TRBD1 matching 10 bases. CDR1 and CDR2 (germline): NNHNN, SYGAGS (reference sequence). The junction had 0 bases not matched to a gene; V was cut back by 5 bases and J by 7 bases. This CDR3 has 12 residues. The sequenced part of the CDR3 DNA is TGTGCCAGCGGGACAGGGGGCGCTGAGCAGTTC. This sequence encodes CASGTGGAEQF. The entire CDR3 sequence reads CASGTGGAEQFF.

Note on this clone: The listed genes are named as in mouse. The DNA ends 1 residue before the CDR3 does, and the rest of the CDR3 is filled in from the germline J gene. This chain links TRBV13-2 with TRBJ2-7; 10 positions agree with TRBD2. Germline V gene lookup returns CDR1 NNHNN and CDR2 SYGAGS (reference sequence). V trimming: 3 bases; J trimming: 4 bases; junction bases outside the gene matches: 10. The CDR3 loop spans 16 amino acids. CDR3 in amino acids: CASGAPTGGTLYEQYF. The covered CDR3 bases are TGTGCCAGCGGTGCCCCGACTGGGGGGACCCTTTATGAACAGTAC.